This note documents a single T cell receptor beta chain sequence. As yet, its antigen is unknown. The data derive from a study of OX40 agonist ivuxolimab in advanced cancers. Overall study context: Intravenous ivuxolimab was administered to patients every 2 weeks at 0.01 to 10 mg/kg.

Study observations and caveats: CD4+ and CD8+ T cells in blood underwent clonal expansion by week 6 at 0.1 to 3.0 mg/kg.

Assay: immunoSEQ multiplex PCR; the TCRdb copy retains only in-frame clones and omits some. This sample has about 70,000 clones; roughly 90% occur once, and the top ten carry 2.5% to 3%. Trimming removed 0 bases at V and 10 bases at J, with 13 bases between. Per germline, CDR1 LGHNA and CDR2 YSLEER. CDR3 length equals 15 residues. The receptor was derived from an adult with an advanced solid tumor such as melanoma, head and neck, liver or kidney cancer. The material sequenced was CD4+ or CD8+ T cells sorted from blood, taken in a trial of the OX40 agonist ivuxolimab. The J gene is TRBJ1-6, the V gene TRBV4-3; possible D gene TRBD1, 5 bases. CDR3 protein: CASSQEGRGNSPLHF. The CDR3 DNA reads TGCGCCAGCAGCCAAGAGGGGAGGGGTAACTCACCCCTCCACTTT.